Presented here are 5 T cell receptor beta chains from one specimen sequenced in a study of T cell responses to AZD1222 COVID-19 vaccine. TCRdb keeps only in-frame clones here, not all; method: immunoSEQ multiplex PCR. The sample consists of 120,000 or so clones, 75% to 95% of them appearing once. This material consisted of peripheral blood, taken on day 0 of AZD1222 vaccination. The receptors were gathered from an adult in good health.

The genes are TRBV5-5 and TRBJ2-7, with D possibly being TRBD1 (6 bases). The CDR3 has 13 residues. The germline V gene encodes CDR1 SGHKS and CDR2 YYEKEE (reference sequence). Trimming took off 3 bases at V and 6 bases at J, with 13 bases between the two ends. CDR3 region: CASSYQGTLEQYF. The DNA for the CDR3 is TGTGCCAGCAGCTACCAGGGGACCCTCGAGCAGTACTTC.

The chain recombines TRBV7-6 with TRBJ2-6; no definite D call. CDR3 length: 15 residues. Trimming shortened V by 5 bases and J by 1 base, and 9 bases separated the two germline ends. The V gene's germline CDR1 is SGHVS and CDR2 FNYEAQ. This CDR3 reads CASSIRNSGANVLTF. The CDR3 DNA follows: TGTGCCAGCAGCATCCGTAATTCTGGGGCCAACGTCCTGACTTTC.

The rearrangement joins TRBV6-1 to TRBJ1-1, with D maybe TRBD1 (6 bases). V was trimmed by 3 bases and J by 0 bases, leaving 8 bases between them. The CDR3 totals 14 residues. Looked up from germline, CDR1 is MNHNS and CDR2 is SASEGT. CDR3 nucleotides: TGTGCCAGCAGTGATGGGACACTGAACACTGAAGCTTTCTTT. It yields the protein CASSDGTLNTEAFF.

The chain employs TRBV5-7 and TRBJ1-5; a weak D match, TRBD1 (5 bases). TRBV5-7 is an ORF, and what it does is uncertain. V was cut by 3 bases and J by 16 bases, with 20 bases left in between. The CDR3 has 13 residues. CDR3 amino acids: CASSSLVGGRGHF. In nucleotides, the CDR3 is TGTGCCAGCAGCTCCCTGGTTGGGGGGAGAGGACATTTT.

The chain uses TRBV5-1 and TRBJ1-1, with a weak D call TRBD1 (6 bases). The V and J ends lost 3 bases and 7 bases respectively, with 13 bases between them. CDR1 and CDR2 (germline): SGHRS, YFSETQ. The CDR3 has 13 residues. The CDR3 reads CASSWGVDSEAFF. The CDR3 nucleotides read TGCGCCAGCAGCTGGGGGGTGGACAGTGAAGCTTTCTTT. Filled out from reference TRBV5-1 and TRBJ1-1, the complete variable domain reads KAGVTQTPRYLIKTRGQQVTLSCSPISGHRSVSWYQQTPGQGLQFLFEYFSETQRNKGNFPGRFSGRQFSNSRSEMNVSTLELGDSALYLCASSWGVDSEAFFGQGTRLTVV.